This entry concerns a single T cell receptor beta chain. The data are from a study of sequential checkpoint blockade in melanoma. Study in general: Maintenance nivolumab came after either treatment sequence.

The repertoire was sequenced with immunoSEQ multiplex PCR; TCRdb's copy has only in-frame clones and lacks some. The sample shows 8,000 or so clones, 90% of them seen only once. The CDR3 has 18 amino acids. V lost 1 base, J lost 1 base, and 19 bases lay in between. Germline CDR1 SGHAT, CDR2 FQDESV (reference sequence). Treatment specified: randomized to nivolumab then ipilimumab (arm A) or the reverse (arm B). PBMC sorting kept live CD3+CD8+ cells without CD19 or CD56. The chain is built from TRBV11-1 and TRBJ1-2, with D maybe TRBD1 (6 bases). Sample: CD8+ T cells sorted from blood (inferred from file names), taken from a patient given nivolumab and ipilimumab in sequence. This clonotype was sampled from a human donor with melanoma. DNA of the CDR3: TGTGCCAGCAGCTTAGATCCGGCAGGGGTGCGGAATAACTATGGCTACACCTTC. Amino acid sequence: CASSLDPAGVRNNYGYTF.